These 18 T cell receptor beta chains came from one sample sequenced in a study of OX40 agonist ivuxolimab in advanced cancers. Some clones are missing from TCRdb's copy, which holds only in-frame ones; the method was immunoSEQ multiplex PCR. This table holds about 34,000 clones, about 83% found once. The sample consisted of CD4+ or CD8+ T cells sorted from blood, taken in a trial of the OX40 agonist ivuxolimab. The source is an adult with an advanced solid tumor such as melanoma, head and neck, liver or kidney cancer.

The chain uses TRBV5-4 and TRBJ2-1; no reliable D call. Looked up from germline, CDR1 is SGHNT and CDR2 is YYREEE (reference sequence). The V end lost 0 bases, the J end lost 10 bases, and 11 bases lay between the germline ends. This CDR3 is built from 13 residues. CDR3 coding DNA: TGTGCCAGCAGCTTGGACTCGAAGTGGGAGCAGTTCTTC. This encodes CASSLDSKWEQFF.

CDR3 sequence (DNA): TGTGCCAGCAGCTTTGGGGGGTTATCTAATGAAAAACTGTTTTTT. It codes for CASSFGGLSNEKLFF. The chain carries TRBV9 and TRBJ1-4, with D maybe TRBD1 (5 bases). Trimming removed 4 bases from V and 3 bases from J, with 13 bases in between. This CDR3 is 15 amino acids long. The germline gives CDR1 SGDLS, CDR2 YYNGEE.

The chain is built from TRBV7-3 and TRBJ2-1; 12 nucleotides match TRBD2. The germline V gene has CDR1 SGHTA and CDR2 FQGTGA. The J segment lost 8 bases and the V segment lost 4 bases, leaving 3 bases of the junction unmatched. The length of the CDR3 is 14 residues. The CDR3 sequence: CASSSSGGADEQFF. CDR3 bases: TGTGCCAGCAGCTCTAGCGGGGGGGCCGATGAGCAGTTCTTC.

This clone has a single count. The V call is TRBV5-6, the J call TRBJ2-2, with D possibly TRBD1 on 5 matching bases. The V gene lost 2 bases and the J gene lost 0 bases, with 11 bases spanning the gap. There are 16 residues in the CDR3. Germline CDR1 and CDR2: SGHDT and YYEEEE. Here the CDR3 reads CASSFSGLANTGELFF. As DNA, the CDR3 is TGTGCCAGCAGCTTTTCAGGGCTCGCGAACACCGGGGAGCTGTTTTTT.

The chain links TRBV5-4 to TRBJ2-7; TRBD1 matches 9 bases. The J segment lost 2 bases and the V segment lost 4 bases, leaving 7 bases of the junction unmatched. This CDR3 is 15 amino acids long. Germline CDR1 SGHNT, CDR2 YYREEE (reference sequence). The CDR3 protein is CASSGGTGRAYEQYF. In DNA, the CDR3 is TGTGCCAGCAGCGGGGGGACAGGGAGGGCCTACGAGCAGTACTTC. Full variable domain (missing parts from reference TRBV5-4 and TRBJ2-7): ETGVTQSPTHLIKTRGQQVTLRCSSQSGHNTVSWYQQALGQGPQFIFQYYREEENGRGNFPPRFSGLQFPNYSSELNVNALELDDSALYLCASSGGTGRAYEQYFGPGTRLTVT.

The chain links TRBV14 to TRBJ2-7, with D perhaps TRBD1 (6 bases). Trimming shortened V by 0 bases and J by 2 bases, and 11 bases separated the two germline ends. The germline V gene has CDR1 SGHDN and CDR2 FVKESK. The CDR3 is 15 amino acids. The CDR3 loop is CASSQDPEGAYEQYF. The CDR3 DNA reads TGTGCCAGCAGCCAAGATCCCGAGGGGGCCTACGAGCAGTACTTC.

The chain has TRBV19 and TRBJ2-1; 11 bases line up with TRBD2. V was clipped by 6 bases and J by 3 bases; unmatched bases: 10. CDR1 and CDR2 (germline): LNHDA, SQIVND (reference sequence). The CDR3 totals 17 residues. CDR3: CASRVTSGDLFYNEQFF. Here the CDR3 DNA reads TGTGCCAGTAGGGTGACTAGCGGGGACCTCTTCTACAATGAGCAGTTCTTC.

V and J are TRBV19 and TRBJ2-1, with 10 bases identical to TRBD2. The length of the CDR3 is 17 residues. Germline CDR1 is LNHDA and CDR2 is SQIVND (reference sequence). The junction had 14 bases not matched to a gene; V was cut back by 6 bases and J by 6 bases. The CDR3 DNA is TGTGCCAGTAGCCTCACTAGCGGGGACATCTTATTCAATGAGCAGTTCTTC. Residues: CASSLTSGDILFNEQFF.

The rearrangement links TRBV28 to TRBJ1-5, with TRBD1 as a possible D gene (5 bases). The germline gives CDR1 MDHEN, CDR2 SYDVKM. Trimming left V 4 bases short and J 6 bases short, with 10 bases between. This CDR3 comprises 13 residues. CDR3 coding DNA: TGTGCCAGCAGTTGGGGGGGAGGTCAGCCCCAGCATTTT. Protein product: CASSWGGGQPQHF.

The chain employs TRBV4-2 and TRBJ2-7; D is ambiguous. Germline CDR1 is LGHNA and CDR2 is YNFKEQ. Trimming removed 5 bases from V and 3 bases from J, with 14 bases in between. This CDR3 contains 14 residues. The CDR3 nucleotides read TGTGCCAGCAGCGAAGGGTCGGGCCGCTACGAGCAGTACTTC. Protein product: CASSEGSGRYEQYF.

The chain carries TRBV7-3 and TRBJ2-1; D gene uncertain. V lost 0 bases, J lost 2 bases, and 5 bases lay in between. CDR1 and CDR2 (germline): SGHTA, FQGTGA. This CDR3 is built from 14 residues. CDR3 region: CASSLTGTYNEQFF. In DNA form, the CDR3 reads TGTGCCAGCAGCTTAACGGGTACCTACAATGAGCAGTTCTTC.

The chain uses TRBV4-3 and TRBJ2-3, with D perhaps TRBD1 or TRBD2 (6 bases each). V was clipped by 4 bases and J by 0 bases, with 11 bases between them. The CDR3 loop spans 15 amino acids. Germline V gene sequence: CDR1 LGHNA, CDR2 YSLEER. This CDR3 reads CASSRTGGSTDTQYF. CDR3 sequence (DNA): TGCGCCAGCAGCCGAACCGGGGGCAGCACAGATACGCAGTATTTT.

Note on this clone: At the DNA level, this CDR3 is encoded by other sequences in the same sample as well. The chain recombines TRBV15 with TRBJ2-2; no firm D call. The CDR3 is made up of 15 amino acids. From germline, CDR1 is LNHNV and CDR2 YYDKDF (reference sequence). Trimming removed 0 bases from V and 2 bases from J, with 7 bases in between. Written as DNA, the CDR3 is TGTGCCACCAGCAGAGATCTGGGAAACACCGGGGAGCTGTTTTTT. Translating it yields CATSRDLGNTGELFF.

This chain joins TRBV28 and TRBJ1-5, with TRBD1 as a possible D gene (5 bases). With 2 bases removed from V and 0 bases from J, the gap between germline ends came to 11 bases. CDR1 is MDHEN, CDR2 SYDVKM, per germline. The CDR3 consists of 16 residues. As DNA, the CDR3 is TGTGCCAGCAGTTTAAGAGGGGATTATAGCAATCAGCCCCAGCATTTT. Residues: CASSLRGDYSNQPQHF.

J is TRBJ2-1 and V is TRBV28; perhaps TRBD2 as D (6 bases). V was clipped by 7 bases and J by 0 bases, with 13 bases between them. The germline V gene has CDR1 MDHEN and CDR2 SYDVKM. The CDR3 totals 15 residues. For the CDR3, the DNA is TGTGCCAGCACCATTAGCGGAGCCTCCTACAATGAGCAGTTCTTC. It encodes CASTISGASYNEQFF.

This clone counts as large (0.1 to 1%). The CDR3 DNA follows: TGTGCCAGCAGCTCAGGGGTCTCGCTTCAAGAGACCCAGTACTTC. Protein: CASSSGVSLQETQYF. This sequence joins TRBV5-4 and TRBJ2-5; D is perhaps TRBD1 (6 bases). V gave up 3 bases and J gave up 2 bases, with 14 bases separating them. Germline V CDR1 and CDR2: SGHNT, YYREEE (reference sequence). The CDR3 covers 15 residues.

The chain is built from TRBV2 and TRBJ2-7, with 9 bases aligning to TRBD2. The germline CDR1 and CDR2 sequences are SNHLY and FYNNEI. The CDR3 is 15 amino acids. The ends lost 6 bases at V and 0 bases at J; junction bases unmatched: 6. The CDR3 sequence is CASRDSGGRSYEQYF. The CDR3 DNA sequence: TGTGCCAGCAGAGATAGCGGGGGACGCTCCTACGAGCAGTACTTC.

CDR3 sequence: CATSSSWDVYSNQPQHF. CDR3 coding DNA: TGTGCCACCAGCAGTTCCTGGGACGTTTATAGCAATCAGCCCCAGCATTTT. The rearrangement links TRBV15 to TRBJ1-5; D may be TRBD1 (5 bases). Per the germline V gene, CDR1 is LNHNV and CDR2 is YYDKDF (reference sequence). The CDR3 loop spans 17 amino acids. Trimming cost V 3 bases and J 0 bases, with 15 bases left between them. Drawing the rest from reference TRBV15 and TRBJ1-5, the complete variable domain is DAMVIQNPRYQVTQFGKPVTLSCSQTLNHNVMYWYQQKSSQAPKLLFHYYDKDFNNEADTPDNFQSRRPNTSFCFLDIRSPGLGDTAMYLCATSSSWDVYSNQPQHFGDGTRLSIL.